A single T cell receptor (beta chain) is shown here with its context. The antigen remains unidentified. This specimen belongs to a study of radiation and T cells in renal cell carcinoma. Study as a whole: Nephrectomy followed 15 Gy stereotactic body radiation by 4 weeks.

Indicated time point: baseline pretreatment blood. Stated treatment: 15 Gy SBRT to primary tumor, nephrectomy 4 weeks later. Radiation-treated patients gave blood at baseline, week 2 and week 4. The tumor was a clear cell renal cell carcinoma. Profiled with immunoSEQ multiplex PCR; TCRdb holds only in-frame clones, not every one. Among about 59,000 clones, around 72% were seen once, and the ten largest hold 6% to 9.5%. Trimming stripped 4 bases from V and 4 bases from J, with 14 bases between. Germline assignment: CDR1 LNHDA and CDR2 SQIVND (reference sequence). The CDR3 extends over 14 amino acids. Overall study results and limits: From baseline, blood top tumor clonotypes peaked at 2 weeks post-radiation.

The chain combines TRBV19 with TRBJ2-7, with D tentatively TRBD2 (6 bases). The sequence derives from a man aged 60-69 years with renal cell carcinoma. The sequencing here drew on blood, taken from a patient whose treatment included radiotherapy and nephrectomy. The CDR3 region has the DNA TGTGCCAGTAGTAGTAGCGGTTGGGGGTACGAGCAGTACTTC. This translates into CASSSSGWGYEQYF.